Listed below are T cell receptor beta chains from one sample, sequenced in a study of PD-1 blockade in classical Hodgkin lymphoma. Data came from immunoSEQ multiplex PCR; TCRdb stores just in-frame clones and leaves some out. The table has over 50,000 clones, about 89% seen once. The input for sequencing was peripheral blood mononuclear cells (PBMCs), taken before the fourth cycle of nivolumab. The receptors come from a human donor with classical Hodgkin lymphoma. Both conserved end residues are part of each CDR3. Fields, in order: V gene, clone size, D gene, J gene, CDR3 DNA, CDR3 protein. The D gene is left open where the match is weak. Some rows mark clone size as missing; the rest say once, few, many or name a class of expanded clone.

v_call: TRBV29-1; clone_size: NA; d_call: NA; j_call: TRBJ2-7; cdr3_nt: TGCAGCGTTATGGACGGCTACGAGCAGTACTTC; cdr3_aa: CSVMDGYEQYF
v_call: TRBV9; clone_size: NA; d_call: NA; j_call: TRBJ1-4; cdr3_nt: TGTGCCAGCAGCCCCAGGGGAGAAAAACTGTTTTTT; cdr3_aa: CASSPRGEKLFF
v_call: TRBV6-1; clone_size: NA; d_call: TRBD2; j_call: TRBJ2-7; cdr3_nt: TGTGCCAGCAGTGACATAGCGGGAGGGCCCTACGAGCAGTACTTC; cdr3_aa: CASSDIAGGPYEQYF
v_call: TRBV6-5; clone_size: NA; d_call: TRBD2; j_call: TRBJ2-7; cdr3_nt: TGTGCTAGTACTATAGCGGGAACCCACGAGCAGTACTTC; cdr3_aa: CASTIAGTHEQYF
v_call: TRBV29-1; clone_size: NA; d_call: NA; j_call: TRBJ2-3; cdr3_nt: TGCAGCGTTGAGGGTCAGGCGGTGACAGATACGCAGTATTTT; cdr3_aa: CSVEGQAVTDTQYF
v_call: TRBV5-6; clone_size: NA; d_call: NA; j_call: TRBJ2-3; cdr3_nt: TGTGCCAGCAACGCCGGAGATACGCAGTATTTT; cdr3_aa: CASNAGDTQYF
v_call: TRBV27; clone_size: NA; d_call: NA; j_call: TRBJ1-5; cdr3_nt: TGTGCCAGCAGTGGGGACCGAGAAGGCTACCAGCCCCAGCATTTT; cdr3_aa: CASSGDREGYQPQHF
v_call: TRBV6-5; clone_size: NA; d_call: TRBD2; j_call: TRBJ2-1; cdr3_nt: TGTGCCAGCAGTCTTAGCGGGCCTTTGGTGAATGAGCAGTTCTTC; cdr3_aa: CASSLSGPLVNEQFF
v_call: TRBV5-4; clone_size: NA; d_call: NA; j_call: TRBJ2-1; cdr3_nt: TGTGCCAGCAGCTTGGACGGGGGGCTGACCTACAATGAGCAGTTCTTC; cdr3_aa: CASSLDGGLTYNEQFF
v_call: TRBV2; clone_size: NA; d_call: TRBD1; j_call: TRBJ1-6; cdr3_nt: TGTGCCAGCTGCCGGGACAGGGCCGGTAATTCACCCCTCCACTTT; cdr3_aa: CASCRDRAGNSPLHF
v_call: TRBV7-9; clone_size: few; d_call: NA; j_call: TRBJ1-2; cdr3_nt: TGTGCCAGCAGCTTAGTATTCCACAGGGAAGGCTACACCTTC; cdr3_aa: CASSLVFHREGYTF
v_call: TRBV7-9; clone_size: NA; d_call: TRBD1; j_call: TRBJ2-1; cdr3_nt: TGTGCCAGCAGCCTGACGGACAGGCACCAAGGGAATGAGCAGTTCTTC; cdr3_aa: CASSLTDRHQGNEQFF
v_call: TRBV7-2; clone_size: NA; d_call: NA; j_call: TRBJ2-6; cdr3_nt: TGTGCCAGCAGCTTAGTCTCTGGGGCCAACGTCCTGACTTTC; cdr3_aa: CASSLVSGANVLTF
v_call: TRBV9; clone_size: NA; d_call: TRBD2; j_call: TRBJ2-3; cdr3_nt: TGTGCCAGCAGCGTGCTTAGCGGGGGGCCCACAGATACGCAGTATTTT; cdr3_aa: CASSVLSGGPTDTQYF
v_call: TRBV7-2; clone_size: NA; d_call: NA; j_call: TRBJ1-2; cdr3_nt: TGTGCCAGCAGCTTGGCACTGGGACTTTATGGCTACACCTTC; cdr3_aa: CASSLALGLYGYTF
v_call: TRBV29-1; clone_size: NA; d_call: NA; j_call: TRBJ2-5; cdr3_nt: TGCAGCGTGCAAAACCAAGAGACCCAGTACTTC; cdr3_aa: CSVQNQETQYF
v_call: TRBV6-5; clone_size: NA; d_call: TRBD1; j_call: TRBJ2-3; cdr3_nt: TGTGCCGTGCGGGACAGGGGTACAGATACGCAGTATTTT; cdr3_aa: CAVRDRGTDTQYF
v_call: TRBV28; clone_size: NA; d_call: TRBD1; j_call: TRBJ1-1; cdr3_nt: TGTGCCAGCAGTCCGCTGGGACAGGGCGACCCCTTCACTGAAGCTTTCTTT; cdr3_aa: CASSPLGQGDPFTEAFF
v_call: TRBV9; clone_size: NA; d_call: NA; j_call: TRBJ2-1; cdr3_nt: TGTGCCAGCAGCGCTACTAGCCTACCTACCTACAATGAGCAGTTCTTC; cdr3_aa: CASSATSLPTYNEQFF
v_call: TRBV21-1; clone_size: NA; d_call: NA; j_call: TRBJ1-2; cdr3_nt: TGTGCCAGGCTTAGCTATGGCTACACCTTC; cdr3_aa: CARLSYGYTF
v_call: TRBV7-2; clone_size: NA; d_call: TRBD1; j_call: TRBJ1-2; cdr3_nt: TGTGCCAGCAGCTTAGATTTGACAGGGGGCTACTATGGCTACACCTTC; cdr3_aa: CASSLDLTGGYYGYTF
v_call: TRBV7-2; clone_size: NA; d_call: TRBD1; j_call: TRBJ1-6; cdr3_nt: TGTGCCAGCAGCTTGGTGAGGACAGGGATTAATTCACCCCTCCACTTT; cdr3_aa: CASSLVRTGINSPLHF
v_call: TRBV6-6; clone_size: NA; d_call: TRBD1; j_call: TRBJ2-7; cdr3_nt: TGTGCCAGCAGTTTCGGACAGGGATTGGGCGAGCAGTACTTC; cdr3_aa: CASSFGQGLGEQYF
v_call: TRBV5-6; clone_size: NA; d_call: TRBD1; j_call: TRBJ1-5; cdr3_nt: TGTGCCAGCAGCCTGACAGGGGGCCAGCCCCAGCATTTT; cdr3_aa: CASSLTGGQPQHF
v_call: TRBV5-4; clone_size: NA; d_call: NA; j_call: TRBJ2-5; cdr3_nt: TGTGCCAGCAGCTTGGGACAGACTCAAGAGACCCAGTACTTC; cdr3_aa: CASSLGQTQETQYF
v_call: TRBV5-1; clone_size: NA; d_call: NA; j_call: TRBJ2-3; cdr3_nt: TGCGCCAGCCGGACTGATGGGTTTAGCACAGATACGCAGTATTTT; cdr3_aa: CASRTDGFSTDTQYF
v_call: TRBV19; clone_size: few; d_call: NA; j_call: TRBJ2-6; cdr3_nt: TGTGCCAGTTCATCTGGACGGTACTCTGGGGCCAACGTCCTGACTTTC; cdr3_aa: CASSSGRYSGANVLTF
v_call: TRBV21-1; clone_size: NA; d_call: NA; j_call: TRBJ2-1; cdr3_nt: TGTGCCGGCGGACACAGCTCCTACAATGAGCAGTTCTTC; cdr3_aa: CAGGHSSYNEQFF
v_call: TRBV4-3; clone_size: NA; d_call: NA; j_call: TRBJ2-7; cdr3_nt: TGCGCCAGCAGCCACCTCCCTGGTGACTACGAGCAGTACTTC; cdr3_aa: CASSHLPGDYEQYF
v_call: TRBV5-1; clone_size: once; d_call: NA; j_call: TRBJ1-1; cdr3_nt: TGCGCCAGCAGCCAGTCAGGGCTCAGCACTGAAGCTTTCTTT; cdr3_aa: CASSQSGLSTEAFF
v_call: TRBV2; clone_size: NA; d_call: TRBD1; j_call: TRBJ1-1; cdr3_nt: TGTGCCAGCCAGACAGGGAGGGTTTTGATGAACACTGAAGCTTTCTTT; cdr3_aa: CASQTGRVLMNTEAFF
v_call: TRBV28; clone_size: once; d_call: TRBD1; j_call: TRBJ2-5; cdr3_nt: TGTGCCAGCAGCTCAGGGACAGGGGCAATTGTGACCCAGTACTTC; cdr3_aa: CASSSGTGAIVTQYF
v_call: TRBV5-1; clone_size: NA; d_call: TRBD1; j_call: TRBJ1-4; cdr3_nt: TGCGCCAGCAGCACCGGGACAGCGACGAATGAAAAACTGTTTTTT; cdr3_aa: CASSTGTATNEKLFF
v_call: TRBV27; clone_size: NA; d_call: TRBD2; j_call: TRBJ2-3; cdr3_nt: TGTGCCAGCACCTACGCCCGGGCTAGCGGGTTGAATACGCAGTATTTT; cdr3_aa: CASTYARASGLNTQYF
v_call: TRBV7-9; clone_size: once; d_call: NA; j_call: TRBJ1-1; cdr3_nt: TGTGCCAGCAGCTTACCGACTAGGGCGAGAGAAGCTTTCTTT; cdr3_aa: CASSLPTRAREAFF
v_call: TRBV5-6; clone_size: NA; d_call: NA; j_call: TRBJ2-5; cdr3_nt: TGTGCCAGCAGCTTGGCCGGTCAGGGGCAAGAGACCCAGTACTTC; cdr3_aa: CASSLAGQGQETQYF
v_call: TRBV7-2; clone_size: NA; d_call: TRBD2; j_call: TRBJ2-3; cdr3_nt: TGTGCCAGCACCCTAGCGGGATCGGTAGATACGCAGTATTTT; cdr3_aa: CASTLAGSVDTQYF
v_call: TRBV5-6; clone_size: NA; d_call: NA; j_call: TRBJ1-5; cdr3_nt: TGTGCCAGCAGCTTACGGGTTAGCAATCAGCCCCAGCATTTT; cdr3_aa: CASSLRVSNQPQHF
v_call: TRBV19; clone_size: few; d_call: NA; j_call: TRBJ1-1; cdr3_nt: TGTGCCAGCGGGCACACTGAAGCTTTCTTT; cdr3_aa: CASGHTEAFF
v_call: TRBV27; clone_size: NA; d_call: NA; j_call: TRBJ2-2; cdr3_nt: TGTGCCAGCAGTTTAACGGGGGAAGGGGCCCGGGAGCTGTTTTTT; cdr3_aa: CASSLTGEGARELFF
v_call: TRBV7-9; clone_size: NA; d_call: NA; j_call: TRBJ1-2; cdr3_nt: TGTGCCAGCAGCTTAGCTGACTCGACCTATGGCTACACCTTC; cdr3_aa: CASSLADSTYGYTF
v_call: TRBV2; clone_size: NA; d_call: NA; j_call: TRBJ1-3; cdr3_nt: TGTGCCAGCAGTGAACAGGGTACGGGAAACACCATATATTTT; cdr3_aa: CASSEQGTGNTIYF
v_call: TRBV28; clone_size: NA; d_call: TRBD1; j_call: TRBJ1-2; cdr3_nt: TGTGCCAGCACTTTGGACAGGGGAAGCCTCTACTATGGCTACACCTTC; cdr3_aa: CASTLDRGSLYYGYTF
v_call: TRBV18; clone_size: NA; d_call: TRBD1; j_call: TRBJ2-7; cdr3_nt: TGTGCCAGCTCGACCACAGGGGCCTACGAGCAGTACTTC; cdr3_aa: CASSTTGAYEQYF
v_call: TRBV4-2; clone_size: few; d_call: TRBD2; j_call: TRBJ2-2; cdr3_nt: TGTGCCAGCAGCCGACTAGCGGGGGACACCGGGGAGCTGTTTTTT; cdr3_aa: CASSRLAGDTGELFF
v_call: TRBV19; clone_size: NA; d_call: TRBD1; j_call: TRBJ2-7; cdr3_nt: TGTGCCAGTAGTCCGAGGGGACAGTCCGAGCAGTACTTC; cdr3_aa: CASSPRGQSEQYF
v_call: TRBV5-6; clone_size: NA; d_call: TRBD2; j_call: TRBJ2-3; cdr3_nt: TGTGCCAGCAGCCGGTTAGCGGGGGCCTCCACAGATACGCAGTATTTT; cdr3_aa: CASSRLAGASTDTQYF
v_call: TRBV29-1; clone_size: NA; d_call: TRBD2; j_call: TRBJ2-3; cdr3_nt: TGCAGCGTGGCTAGCGGGGGGACCACAGATACGCAGTATTTT; cdr3_aa: CSVASGGTTDTQYF
v_call: TRBV6-1; clone_size: NA; d_call: TRBD2; j_call: TRBJ2-5; cdr3_nt: TGTGCCAGCCGTACTAGCGGTCAAGAGACCCAGTACTTC; cdr3_aa: CASRTSGQETQYF
v_call: TRBV5-1; clone_size: once; d_call: NA; j_call: TRBJ2-3; cdr3_nt: TGCGCCAGCAGCTTGAAGACTGCTAGCACAGATACGCAGTATTTT; cdr3_aa: CASSLKTASTDTQYF
v_call: TRBV6-5; clone_size: NA; d_call: NA; j_call: TRBJ2-1; cdr3_nt: TGTGCCAGCAGTTCCCCCCCCAGGGGCGGTAATGAGCAGTTCTTC; cdr3_aa: CASSSPPRGGNEQFF
v_call: TRBV10-3; clone_size: NA; d_call: TRBD1; j_call: TRBJ2-3; cdr3_nt: TGTGCCATCAGTGAGGGACAGGTGAGCACAGATACGCAGTATTTT; cdr3_aa: CAISEGQVSTDTQYF
v_call: TRBV27; clone_size: NA; d_call: NA; j_call: TRBJ1-2; cdr3_nt: TGTGCCAGCAGTTATGGGGCGCCTGGGGATGGCTACACCTTC; cdr3_aa: CASSYGAPGDGYTF
v_call: TRBV28; clone_size: NA; d_call: NA; j_call: TRBJ1-2; cdr3_nt: TGTGCCAGCACTCCCGTGGGTAAAGGGGGCTATGGCTACACCTTC; cdr3_aa: CASTPVGKGGYGYTF
v_call: TRBV29-1; clone_size: NA; d_call: TRBD2; j_call: TRBJ2-3; cdr3_nt: TGCAGCGCTCATAGCGGGGGAGGAGATACGCAGTATTTT; cdr3_aa: CSAHSGGGDTQYF
v_call: TRBV6-5; clone_size: NA; d_call: NA; j_call: TRBJ1-1; cdr3_nt: TGTGCCAGCAGTCTAACCGTAGGGGCTGAAGCTTTCTTT; cdr3_aa: CASSLTVGAEAFF
v_call: TRBV6-6; clone_size: NA; d_call: NA; j_call: TRBJ1-5; cdr3_nt: TGTGCCACTAGACAGCCCCCGCAGCCCCAGCATTTT; cdr3_aa: CATRQPPQPQHF
v_call: TRBV28; clone_size: NA; d_call: NA; j_call: TRBJ2-1; cdr3_nt: TGTGCCAGCAGTTTTGGGCGGTCCTCCTACAATGAGCAGTTCTTC; cdr3_aa: CASSFGRSSYNEQFF